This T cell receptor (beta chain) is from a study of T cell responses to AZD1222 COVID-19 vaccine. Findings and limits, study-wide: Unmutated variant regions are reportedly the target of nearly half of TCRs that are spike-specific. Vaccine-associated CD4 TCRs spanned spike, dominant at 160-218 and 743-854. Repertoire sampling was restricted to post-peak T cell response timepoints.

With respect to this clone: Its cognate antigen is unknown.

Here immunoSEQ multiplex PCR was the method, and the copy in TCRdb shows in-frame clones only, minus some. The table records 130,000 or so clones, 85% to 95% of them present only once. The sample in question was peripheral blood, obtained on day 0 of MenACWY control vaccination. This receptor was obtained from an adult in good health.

CDR3 coding DNA: TGTGCCAGCAGTCGACTAGCGGGAGCTAGGGAGACCCAGTACTTC. Translating it yields CASSRLAGARETQYF. The genes are TRBV6-5 and TRBJ2-5; 12 positions agree with TRBD2. V lost 5 bases to trimming and J lost 5 bases; unmatched junction nucleotides: 6. CDR1 and CDR2 (germline): MNHEY, SVGAGI. This CDR3 has 15 amino acids.